The clone carrying this T cell receptor beta chain has a handful of counts. Its antigen is not known. Ranging in age from about 6 to 100, the donors were healthy Caucasian individuals from Russia. Per-sample PBMC isolation yielded at least 6.5 million cells. Total RNA, at least 6 micrograms per sample, was extracted from PBMCs. With a J-beta primer mix and a sample-barcoded 5' primer, a second PCR ran about 7 to 12 cycles. A single record per CDR3 protein comes from TCRdb applying MiXCR to the 5' RACE reads. Here the sample spans 920,000 or so distinct CDR3 sequences, over 35% being singletons. The germline CDR1 and CDR2 sequences are MNHNY and SVGAGI (reference sequence). The ends were cut back, 5 bases at V and 5 bases at J, with 12 bases in the middle. The CDR3 sequence is 13 residues long. These data are taken from a study of blood T cells in healthy people across ages. Overall study findings and caveats: In long-lived donors, naive CD4+ cell counts and diversity exceeded those of aged donors.

The sample was blood. The V and J genes are TRBV6-6 and TRBJ1-2; TRBD1 is a possible D gene (6 bases). This clonotype was obtained from a woman aged 55-75 years in good health. The DNA of the CDR3 is TGTGCCAGCAGTCCCGGACAGTCGTATGGCTACACCTTC. This translates into CASSPGQSYGYTF.